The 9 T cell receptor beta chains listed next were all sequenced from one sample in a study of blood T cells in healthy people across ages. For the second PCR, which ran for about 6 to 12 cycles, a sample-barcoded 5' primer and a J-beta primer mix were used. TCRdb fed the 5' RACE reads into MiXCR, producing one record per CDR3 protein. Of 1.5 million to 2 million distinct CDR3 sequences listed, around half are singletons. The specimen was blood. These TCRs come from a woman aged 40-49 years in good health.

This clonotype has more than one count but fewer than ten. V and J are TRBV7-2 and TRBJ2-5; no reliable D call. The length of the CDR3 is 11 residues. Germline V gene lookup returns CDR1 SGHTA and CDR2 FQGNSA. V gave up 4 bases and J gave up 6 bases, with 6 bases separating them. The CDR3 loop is CASSSPQTQYF. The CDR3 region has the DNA TGTGCCAGCAGCTCTCCGCAGACCCAGTACTTC.

The CDR3 nucleotides read TGCAGCGTTGCAAATACCGGGGGAGGAGAGCAGTTCTTC. Protein: CSVANTGGGEQFF. The chain recombines TRBV29-1 with TRBJ2-1, with a weak D call TRBD2 (6 bases). Germline assignment: CDR1 SQVTM and CDR2 ANQGSEA. Between the trimmed V and J ends, which lost 4 bases and 10 bases, there was a span of 17 bases. The CDR3 has 13 amino acids.

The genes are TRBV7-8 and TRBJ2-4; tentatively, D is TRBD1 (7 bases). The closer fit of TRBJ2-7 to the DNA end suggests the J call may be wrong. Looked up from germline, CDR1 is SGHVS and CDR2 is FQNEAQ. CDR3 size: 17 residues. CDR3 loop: CASSLFYVPQGGREQYF. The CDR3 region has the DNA TGTGCCAGCAGCTTATTTTACGTGCCGCAGGGGGGCCGCGAGCAGTACTTC.

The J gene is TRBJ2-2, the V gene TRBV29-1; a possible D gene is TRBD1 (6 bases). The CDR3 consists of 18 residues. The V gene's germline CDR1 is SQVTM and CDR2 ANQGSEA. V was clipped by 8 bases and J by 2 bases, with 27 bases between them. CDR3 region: CSPETLGHLQGNTGELFF. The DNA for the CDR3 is TGCAGCCCCGAAACTCTGGGACACCTACAAGGAAACACCGGGGAGCTGTTTTTT.

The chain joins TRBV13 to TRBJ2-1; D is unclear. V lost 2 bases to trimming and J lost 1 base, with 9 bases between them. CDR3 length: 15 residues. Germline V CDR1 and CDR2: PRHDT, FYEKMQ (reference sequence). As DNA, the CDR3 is TGTGCCAGCAGCTTATTTCAAATTTCCTACAATGAGCAGTTCTTC. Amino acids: CASSLFQISYNEQFF.

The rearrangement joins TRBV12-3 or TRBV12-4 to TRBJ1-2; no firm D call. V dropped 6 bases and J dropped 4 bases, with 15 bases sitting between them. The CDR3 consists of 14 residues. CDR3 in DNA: TGTGCCAGCAGCCCCGCTGGACTTTTCTATGGCTACACCTTC. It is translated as CASSPAGLFYGYTF.

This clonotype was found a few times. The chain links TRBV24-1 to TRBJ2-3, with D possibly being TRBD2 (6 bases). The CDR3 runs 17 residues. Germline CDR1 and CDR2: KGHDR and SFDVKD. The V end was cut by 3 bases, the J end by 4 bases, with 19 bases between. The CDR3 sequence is CATSDLTTRFGADTQYF. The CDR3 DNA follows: TGTGCCACCAGTGATCTTACGACTAGATTCGGCGCAGATACGCAGTATTTT.

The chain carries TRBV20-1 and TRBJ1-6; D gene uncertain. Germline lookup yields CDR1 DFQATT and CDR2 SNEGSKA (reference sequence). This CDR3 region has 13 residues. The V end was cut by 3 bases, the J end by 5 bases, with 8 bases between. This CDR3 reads CSASRPNNSPLHF. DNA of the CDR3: TGCAGTGCTAGTCGGCCGAATAATTCACCCCTCCACTTT.

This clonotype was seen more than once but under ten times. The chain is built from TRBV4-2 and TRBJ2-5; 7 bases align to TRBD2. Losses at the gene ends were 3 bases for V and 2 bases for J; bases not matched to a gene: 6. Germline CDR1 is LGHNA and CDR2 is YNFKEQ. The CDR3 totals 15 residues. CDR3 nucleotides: TGTGCCAGCAGCCATGCGGCTAGCGGTCAAGAGACCCAGTACTTC. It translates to CASSHAASGQETQYF.